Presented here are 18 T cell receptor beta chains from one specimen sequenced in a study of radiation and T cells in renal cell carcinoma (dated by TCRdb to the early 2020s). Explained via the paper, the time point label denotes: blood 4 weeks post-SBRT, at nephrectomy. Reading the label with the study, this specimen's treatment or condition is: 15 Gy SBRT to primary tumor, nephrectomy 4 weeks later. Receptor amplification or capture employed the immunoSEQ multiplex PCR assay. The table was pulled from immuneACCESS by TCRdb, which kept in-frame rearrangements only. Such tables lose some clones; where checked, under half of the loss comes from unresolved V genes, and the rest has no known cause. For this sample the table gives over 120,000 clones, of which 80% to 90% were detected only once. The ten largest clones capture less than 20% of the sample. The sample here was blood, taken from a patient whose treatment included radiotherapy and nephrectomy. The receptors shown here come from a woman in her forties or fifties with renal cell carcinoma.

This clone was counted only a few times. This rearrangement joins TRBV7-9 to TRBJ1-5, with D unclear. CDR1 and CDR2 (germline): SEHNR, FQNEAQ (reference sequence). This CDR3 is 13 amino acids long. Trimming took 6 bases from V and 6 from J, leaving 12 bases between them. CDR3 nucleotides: TGTGCCAGCAGTTTCAGTGGAGTTCAGCCCCAGCATTTT. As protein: CASSFSGVQPQHF.

Here the CDR3 reads CASSPRTENTEAFF. The CDR3 bases are TGTGCCAGCTCACCTCGGACAGAGAACACTGAAGCTTTCTTT. The chain employs TRBV18 and TRBJ1-1; D perhaps matches TRBD1 (6 bases). Deletions cut 3 bases from V and 1 base from J, with 9 bases between. The CDR3 is 14 amino acids. CDR1 is KGHSH, CDR2 LQKENI, per germline.

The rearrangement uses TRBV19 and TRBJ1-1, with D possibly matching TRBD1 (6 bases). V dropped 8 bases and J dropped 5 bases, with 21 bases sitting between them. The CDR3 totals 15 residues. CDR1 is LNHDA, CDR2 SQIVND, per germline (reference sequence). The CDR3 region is CASHIRGTPVTEAFF. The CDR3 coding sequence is TGTGCCAGTCACATACGCGGGACACCGGTAACTGAAGCTTTCTTT.

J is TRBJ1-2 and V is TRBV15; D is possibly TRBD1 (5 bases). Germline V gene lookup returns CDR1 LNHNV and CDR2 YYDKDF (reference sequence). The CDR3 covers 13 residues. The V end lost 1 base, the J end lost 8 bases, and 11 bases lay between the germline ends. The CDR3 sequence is CATSRAGLGGYTF. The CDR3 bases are TGTGCCACCAGCAGAGCAGGGCTGGGGGGCTACACCTTC. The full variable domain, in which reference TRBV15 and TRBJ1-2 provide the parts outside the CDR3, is DAMVIQNPRYQVTQFGKPVTLSCSQTLNHNVMYWYQQKSSQAPKLLFHYYDKDFNNEADTPDNFQSRRPNTSFCFLDIRSPGLGDTAMYLCATSRAGLGGYTFGSGTRLTVV.

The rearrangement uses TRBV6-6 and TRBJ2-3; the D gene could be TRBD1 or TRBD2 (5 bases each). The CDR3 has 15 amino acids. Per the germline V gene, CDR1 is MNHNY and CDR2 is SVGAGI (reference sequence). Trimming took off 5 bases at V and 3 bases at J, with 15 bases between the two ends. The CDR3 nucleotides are TGTGCCAGCAGTGGTAGCGCCCCAGGGACAGATACGCAGTATTTT. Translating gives CASSGSAPGTDTQYF.

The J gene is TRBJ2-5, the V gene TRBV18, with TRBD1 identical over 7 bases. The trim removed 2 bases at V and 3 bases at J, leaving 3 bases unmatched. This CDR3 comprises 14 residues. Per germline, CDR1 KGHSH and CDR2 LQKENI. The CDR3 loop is CASSPRGQKETQYF. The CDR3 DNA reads TGTGCCAGCTCACCAAGGGGACAGAAAGAGACCCAGTACTTC.

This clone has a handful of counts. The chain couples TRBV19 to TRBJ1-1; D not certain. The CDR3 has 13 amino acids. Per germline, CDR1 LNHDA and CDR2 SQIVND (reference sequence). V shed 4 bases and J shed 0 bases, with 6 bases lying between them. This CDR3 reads CASSRVMNTEAFF. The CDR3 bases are TGTGCCAGTAGTAGGGTCATGAACACTGAAGCTTTCTTT.

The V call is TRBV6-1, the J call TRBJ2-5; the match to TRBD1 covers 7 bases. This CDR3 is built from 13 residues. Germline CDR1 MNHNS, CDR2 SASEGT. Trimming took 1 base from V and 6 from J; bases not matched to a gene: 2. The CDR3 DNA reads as TGTGCCAGCAGTGAAGTTAGGGGGCAGACCCAGTACTTC. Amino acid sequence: CASSEVRGQTQYF.

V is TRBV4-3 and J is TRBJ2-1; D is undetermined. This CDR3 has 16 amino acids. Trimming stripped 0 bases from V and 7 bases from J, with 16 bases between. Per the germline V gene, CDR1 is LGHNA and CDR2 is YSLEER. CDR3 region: CASSQDTFSRPNEQFF. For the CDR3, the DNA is TGCGCCAGCAGCCAAGATACCTTCTCGAGGCCAAATGAGCAGTTCTTC.

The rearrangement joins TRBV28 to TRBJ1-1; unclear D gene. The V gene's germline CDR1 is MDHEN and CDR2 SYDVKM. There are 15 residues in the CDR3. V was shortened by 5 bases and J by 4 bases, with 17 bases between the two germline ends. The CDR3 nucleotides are TGTGCCAGCAGTCCTCGGGAGCCGGGAGGCACTGAAGCTTTCTTT. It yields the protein CASSPREPGGTEAFF.

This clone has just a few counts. The CDR3 loop is CASSLATGGHYGYTF. In DNA, the CDR3 is TGTGCCAGCAGCTTGGCGACAGGTGGGCACTATGGCTACACCTTC. The rearrangement joins TRBV5-6 to TRBJ1-2, with D tentatively TRBD1 (6 bases). The CDR3 length is 15 residues. Germline assignment: CDR1 SGHDT and CDR2 YYEEEE. With 0 bases removed from V and 3 bases from J, the gap between germline ends came to 12 bases.

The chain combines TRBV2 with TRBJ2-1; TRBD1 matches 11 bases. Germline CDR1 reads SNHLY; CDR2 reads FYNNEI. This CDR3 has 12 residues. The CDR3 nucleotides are TGTGGCGGGACAGGGGGTTACAATGAGCAGTTCTTC. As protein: CGGTGGYNEQFF.

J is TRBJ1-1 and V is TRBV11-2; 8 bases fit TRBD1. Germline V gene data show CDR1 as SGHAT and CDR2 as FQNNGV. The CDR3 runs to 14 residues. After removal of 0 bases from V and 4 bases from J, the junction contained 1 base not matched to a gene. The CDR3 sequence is CASSLETGVTEAFF. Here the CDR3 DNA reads TGTGCCAGCAGCTTAGAGACAGGGGTCACTGAAGCTTTCTTT.

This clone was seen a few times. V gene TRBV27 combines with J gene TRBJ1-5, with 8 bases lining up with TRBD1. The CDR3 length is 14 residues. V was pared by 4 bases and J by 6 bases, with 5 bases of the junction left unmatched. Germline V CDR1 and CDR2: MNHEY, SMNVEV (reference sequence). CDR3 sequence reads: CASSSTGVFQPQHF. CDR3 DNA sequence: TGTGCCAGCAGTTCGACAGGGGTTTTTCAGCCCCAGCATTTT.

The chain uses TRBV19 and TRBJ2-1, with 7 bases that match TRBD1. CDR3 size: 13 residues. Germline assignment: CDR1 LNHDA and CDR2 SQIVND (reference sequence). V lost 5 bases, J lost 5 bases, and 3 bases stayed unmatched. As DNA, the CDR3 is TGTGCCAGTAGTCGGACAGGCGACAATGAGCAGTTCTTC. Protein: CASSRTGDNEQFF.

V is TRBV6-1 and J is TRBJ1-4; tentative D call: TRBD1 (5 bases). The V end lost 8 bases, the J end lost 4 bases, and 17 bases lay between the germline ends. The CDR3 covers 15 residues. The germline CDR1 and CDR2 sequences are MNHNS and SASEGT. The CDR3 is CASRVNPGDNEKLFF. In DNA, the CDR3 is TGTGCCAGCCGAGTGAATCCGGGGGATAATGAAAAACTGTTTTTT.

The CDR3 sequence: CASSWTTGAYEQYF. DNA for the CDR3: TGCGCCAGCAGCTGGACTACGGGTGCCTACGAGCAGTACTTC. The chain links TRBV5-1 to TRBJ2-7; possibly TRBD2 for D (6 bases). Trimming left V 3 bases short and J 2 bases short, with 12 bases between. The CDR3 sequence is 14 residues long. The V gene's germline CDR1 is SGHRS and CDR2 YFSETQ.

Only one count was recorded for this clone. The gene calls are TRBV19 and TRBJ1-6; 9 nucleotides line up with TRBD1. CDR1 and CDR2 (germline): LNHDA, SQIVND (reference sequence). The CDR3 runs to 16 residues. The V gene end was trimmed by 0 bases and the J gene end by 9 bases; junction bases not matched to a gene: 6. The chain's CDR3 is CASSIDLQGAVSPLHF. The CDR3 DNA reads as TGTGCCAGTAGTATAGATCTACAGGGGGCAGTTTCACCCCTCCACTTT. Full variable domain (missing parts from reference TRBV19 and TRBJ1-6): DGGITQSPKYLFRKEGQNVTLSCEQNLNHDAMYWYRQDPGQGLRLIYYSQIVNDFQKGDIAEGYSVSREKKESFPLTVTSAQKNPTAFYLCASSIDLQGAVSPLHFGNGTRLTVT.